The rows below give T cell receptor beta chains drawn from one sample of a study of T cell changes during pregnancy in multiple sclerosis. This table comes from immunoSEQ multiplex PCR, and its TCRdb copy is limited to in-frame clones, with some not included. This table has 23,000 or so clones, roughly nine tenths appearing once. Specimen: CD8+ T cells from peripheral blood mononuclear cells, collected in the first trimester of pregnancy. The source of these receptors is a female donor in good health, enrolled as a control in a pregnancy study. CDR3s include the opening cysteine and the closing phenylalanine or tryptophan. Fields, in order: clone size, J gene, D gene, V gene, CDR3 protein, CDR3 DNA. D genes are given only for firm matches. Clone size is shown for a subset of rows, as once, few, many or a class of expanded clone.

>once|TRBJ2-1|TRBD2|TRBV5-6
CASSSGTSGFNEQFF
TGTGCCAGCAGCTCGGGGACTAGCGGGTTCAATGAGCAGTTCTTC
>.|TRBJ2-1|.|TRBV10-2
CASSEPKTRRTKAGEQFF
TGCGCCAGCAGTGAGCCGAAGACCCGCAGGACTAAGGCTGGTGAGCAGTTCTTC
>once|TRBJ2-1|.|TRBV18
CASSPERNLYNEQFF
TGTGCCAGCTCCCCAGAGAGAAACCTATACAATGAGCAGTTCTTC
>.|TRBJ1-6|.|TRBV4-1
CASSQDPGGSPLHF
TGCGCCAGCAGCCAGGACCCCGGAGGTTCACCCCTCCACTTT
>few|TRBJ2-1|TRBD2|TRBV5-1
CASSSGTSGRLAFTSYNEQFF
TGCGCCAGCAGCTCCGGGACTAGCGGGAGATTGGCCTTCACCTCCTACAATGAGCAGTTCTTC
>.|TRBJ1-4|.|TRBV7-9
CASSPRVRSEKLFF
TGTGCCAGCAGCCCCAGGGTACGAAGTGAAAAACTGTTTTTT
>.|TRBJ2-2|TRBD2|TRBV29-1
CSVWTSGRGNTGELFF
TGCAGCGTGTGGACTAGCGGGAGGGGGAACACCGGGGAGCTGTTTTTT
>.|TRBJ2-5|TRBD1|TRBV6-6
CASRSRTGAAEETQYF
TGTGCCAGCAGAAGCCGGACAGGGGCGGCTGAGGAGACCCAGTACTTC
>.|TRBJ2-7|TRBD2|TRBV19
CASSPGTSGEYEQYF
TGTGCCAGCAGCCCCGGGACTAGCGGGGAATACGAGCAGTACTTC
>.|TRBJ2-1|.|TRBV28
CASSLEDGGYNEQFF
TGTGCCAGCAGTCTAGAAGACGGAGGTTACAATGAGCAGTTCTTC
>.|TRBJ1-1|.|TRBV19
CASSFRGPGGAFF
TGTGCCAGTAGTTTCCGGGGTCCTGGCGGGGCTTTCTTT
>.|TRBJ2-1|.|TRBV28
CASSPPGYNEQFF
TGTGCCAGCAGCCCTCCAGGGTACAATGAGCAGTTCTTC
>.|TRBJ2-1|TRBD1|TRBV28
CASSLRTGENEQFF
TGTGCCAGCAGTTTGCGGACAGGGGAGAATGAGCAGTTCTTC
>.|TRBJ1-2|.|TRBV5-6
CASSLWSGVLAGYTF
TGTGCCAGCAGCTTGTGGTCAGGGGTACTCGCTGGCTACACCTTC
>.|TRBJ2-7|.|TRBV29-1
CSVATLQRPYEQYF
TGCAGCGTAGCGACCCTCCAGCGGCCCTACGAGCAGTACTTC
>.|TRBJ1-2|TRBD1|TRBV28
CASSSTGVNYGYTF
TGTGCCAGCAGTTCCACAGGGGTTAACTATGGCTACACCTTC
>.|TRBJ2-1|.|TRBV4-1
CASSQAGTPYNEQFF
TGCGCCAGCAGCCAAGCCGGGACACCCTACAATGAGCAGTTCTTC
>few|TRBJ2-7|.|TRBV27
CASSPGGPISQYF
TGTGCCAGCAGTCCGGGCGGGCCTATATCGCAGTACTTC
>.|TRBJ1-1|TRBD1|TRBV6-5
CAVGQGVTEAFF
TGTGCCGTAGGACAGGGGGTGACTGAAGCTTTCTTT
>once|TRBJ2-7|TRBD1|TRBV5-6
CASSHSDRVTYEQYF
TGTGCCAGCAGCCACTCAGACAGGGTAACCTACGAGCAGTACTTC
>.|TRBJ1-5|TRBD1|TRBV4-1
CASSQGGQGNQPQHF
TGCGCCAGCAGCCAAGGCGGACAGGGGAATCAGCCCCAGCATTTT
>once|TRBJ2-7|TRBD2|TRBV11-2
CASSSLSGRLEQYF
TGTGCCAGCAGCTCCCTGAGCGGGAGACTCGAGCAGTACTTC
>.|TRBJ2-7|TRBD2|TRBV20-1
CSARGGEQYF
TGCAGTGCCCGGGGGGGGGAGCAGTACTTC
>.|TRBJ2-1|.|TRBV27
CASSLYRDPNEQFF
TGTGCCAGCAGTTTATACAGGGACCCCAATGAGCAGTTCTTC
>.|TRBJ2-1|TRBD2|TRBV7-3
CASSYGLAEDNEQFF
TGTGCCAGCAGCTACGGACTAGCGGAAGACAATGAGCAGTTCTTC
>.|TRBJ2-1|.|TRBV4-1
CASSPRQNNEQFF
TGCGCCAGCAGCCCCCGACAGAACAATGAGCAGTTCTTC
>.|TRBJ2-7|TRBD2|TRBV6-8
CALTRGGKRYEQYF
TGTGCCTTAACCCGGGGAGGGAAAAGGTACGAGCAGTACTTC
>.|TRBJ2-7|TRBD2|TRBV6-1
CASSERASGSYEQYF
TGTGCCAGCAGTGAAAGGGCTAGCGGCTCCTACGAGCAGTACTTC
>.|TRBJ1-2|TRBD1|TRBV9
CASSVGTGAYGYTF
TGTGCCAGCAGCGTAGGGACAGGCGCCTATGGCTACACCTTC
>few|TRBJ1-6|.|TRBV11-2
CASSLDLRGSPLHF
TGTGCCAGCAGCTTAGATCTCAGAGGATCACCCCTCCACTTT
>.|TRBJ2-7|TRBD2|TRBV28
CASSQFQGGNYEQYF
TGTGCCAGCAGTCAGTTTCAGGGAGGGAACTACGAGCAGTACTTC
>.|TRBJ2-1|TRBD2|TRBV5-4
CASSSGTSGGSYNEQFF
TGTGCCAGCAGCTCCGGGACTAGCGGGGGGTCCTACAATGAGCAGTTCTTC
>.|TRBJ1-5|.|TRBV28
CASSTKGQLFIGGNQPQHF
TGTGCCAGCAGTACCAAAGGACAGCTCTTCATAGGGGGCAATCAGCCCCAGCATTTT